The table lists the clone carrying this TCR beta chain with a count of one. The CDR3 covers 17 residues. Trimming removed 3 bases from V and 1 base from J, with 13 bases in between. The germline V gene encodes CDR1 SGHTA and CDR2 FQGNSA. This record belongs to a study of blood T cell repertoires in COVID-19. For the study at large: Donors in the United States, Italy and Spain gave samples during acute or convalescent COVID-19. PBMCs, B-cell-depleted T cells, or T cells were the source of the cDNA or gDNA that made up the material.

In the source study's methods: Quantification of nucleated cells was approximated via reference gene primer amplification. Only in-frame clones appear in the TCRdb table, and some are missing; sequencing was by immunoSEQ multiplex PCR. From that table come the V and J calls and clone size; the DNA was used to work out D and trimming. The sample lists roughly 53,000 clones; approximately 84% were seen once. This receptor was taken from a human donor in a cohort sampled during active COVID-19. Sequencing was performed on peripheral blood. This chain joins TRBV7-2 and TRBJ2-6; no reliable D call. The CDR3 loop reads CASSFQVRRSGANVLTF. The CDR3 region has the DNA TGTGCCAGCAGCTTTCAGGTCCGACGGTCTGGGGCCAACGTCCTGACTTTC. The entire variable domain, with the rest obtained from reference TRBV7-2 and TRBJ2-6, is as follows: GAGVSQSPSNKVTEKGKDVELRCDPISGHTALYWYRQSLGQGLEFLIYFQGNSAPDKSGLPSDRFSAERTGGSVSTLTIQRTQQEDSAVYLCASSFQVRRSGANVLTFGAGSRLTVL.